A single T cell receptor beta chain is shown here with its context. These data come from a study of T cell repertoires in cytomegalovirus infection. Each CDR3 protein gets one entry after TCRdb re-called the reads with MiXCR. The table includes 170,000 or so distinct CDR3 sequences, around 15% detected once. Germline V gene data show CDR1 as SGHRS and CDR2 as YFSETQ. The CDR3 runs 14 residues. V lost 0 bases, J lost 1 base, and 7 bases lay in between. The clonotype comes from a human donor in good health (CMV status not recorded). Some clones in this sample may be carry-over from other donors' samples. The sequencing input was PBMCs. This sequence joins TRBV5-1 and TRBJ1-1; a weak D match, TRBD1 (6 bases). Here the CDR3 reads CASSLEQGNTEAFF. CDR3 bases: TGCGCCAGCAGCTTGGAACAGGGGAACACTGAAGCTTTCTTT.